Listed here are 12 T cell receptor beta chains from one sample, sequenced in a study of response to subunit inactivated influenza vaccine. TCRdb reanalysed the RT-PCR reads using MiXCR and keeps one entry per CDR3 protein. The table lists fewer than 350,000 distinct CDR3 sequences, just over 20% of them singletons. Sequences were derived from PBMCs from blood, sampled approximately 20 months after vaccination. The source of these receptors is a man in his fifties or sixties who received an inactivated influenza vaccine.

The rearrangement uses TRBV3-1 and TRBJ1-1; no firm D call. Germline V gene sequence: CDR1 LGHDT, CDR2 YNNKEL (reference sequence). V shed 4 bases and J shed 5 bases, with 11 bases lying between them. The length of the CDR3 is 13 residues. The CDR3 nucleotides are TGTGCCAGCAGCCCCAATCCCCCGACTGAAGCTTTCTTT. Its translation: CASSPNPPTEAFF.

This clonotype was counted between two and nine times. The rearrangement links TRBV9 to TRBJ2-5; 7 bases are a match to TRBD2. Germline values: CDR1 SGDLS, CDR2 YYNGEE. This CDR3 spans 15 amino acids. Trimming removed 4 bases from V and 2 bases from J; junction bases left unmatched: 8. For the CDR3, the DNA is TGTGCCAGCAGCCTCGGTGGGGGGGAGCAAGAGACCCAGTACTTC. Translation: CASSLGGGEQETQYF.

The sample holds a few counts of this clonotype. The chain links TRBV12-3 or TRBV12-4 to TRBJ1-1; D not certain. Trimming removed 5 bases from V and 1 base from J, with 11 bases in between. This CDR3 comprises 14 residues. CDR3 sequence reads: CASSPDGENTEAFF. CDR3 DNA sequence: TGTGCCAGCAGTCCTGACGGCGAGAACACTGAAGCTTTCTTT.

The chain carries TRBV20-1 and TRBJ1-5; D is ambiguous. Germline-derived CDR1 and CDR2 are DFQATT and SNEGSKA (reference sequence). This CDR3 has 17 amino acids. V was trimmed by 6 bases and J by 0 bases, leaving 21 bases between them. In DNA, the CDR3 is TGCAGTGCGGGAGTTAGACGTACATCCTCTAGCAATCAGCCCCAGCATTTT. Encoded protein: CSAGVRRTSSSNQPQHF.

This chain connects TRBV6-2 or TRBV6-3 to TRBJ2-5; 8 positions match TRBD1. CDR3 length: 14 residues. CDR1 and CDR2 from the germline V gene are MNHEY and SVGEGT. The J segment lost 7 bases and the V segment lost 2 bases, leaving 6 bases of the junction unmatched. The CDR3 loop reads CASSYPDRARTQYF. CDR3 nucleotides: TGTGCCAGCAGTTACCCGGACAGGGCCAGGACCCAGTACTTC.

CDR3 nucleotides: TGTGCCAGCAGCTTAGGAGCTCAGGGGGCGTATGAGCAGTTCTTC. Amino acids: CASSLGAQGAYEQFF. The rearrangement uses TRBV11-3 and TRBJ2-1, with TRBD1 matching over 8 bases. The V segment lost 1 base and the J segment 8 bases; nucleotides outside the gene matches: 7. This CDR3 has 15 amino acids. Germline V gives CDR1 SGHNT, CDR2 YENEEA.

Only a few counts were recorded for this clonotype. J is TRBJ2-2 and V is TRBV15; no clear D gene. Between the trimmed V and J ends, which lost 1 base and 3 bases, there was a span of 6 bases. Germline CDR1 reads LNHNV; CDR2 reads YYDKDF (reference sequence). This CDR3 contains 14 residues. CDR3 amino acids: CATSRASDTGELFF. The CDR3 DNA sequence: TGTGCCACCAGCAGAGCAAGCGACACCGGGGAGCTGTTTTTT.

The V and J genes are TRBV28 and TRBJ1-2; no definite D call. The CDR3 extends over 15 amino acids. Trimming pared 6 bases from V and 4 bases from J, leaving 18 bases between. The germline V gene has CDR1 MDHEN and CDR2 SYDVKM. This chain's CDR3 is CASSPPRSGVYGYTF. DNA of the CDR3: TGTGCCAGCAGCCCCCCCCGGTCGGGTGTCTATGGCTACACCTTC.

The gene calls are TRBV6-2 or TRBV6-3 and TRBJ1-5; D is unclear. This CDR3 region has 14 residues. V was clipped by 4 bases and J by 3 bases, with 10 bases between them. Germline CDR1 is MNHEY and CDR2 is SVGEGT. CDR3 sequence (DNA): TGTGCCAGCAGTTGGAAATCTACCAATCAGCCCCAGCATTTT. This codes for CASSWKSTNQPQHF.

This chain joins TRBV6-5 and TRBJ1-2; 10 nucleotides line up with TRBD1. The trim removed 0 bases at V and 7 bases at J, leaving 5 bases unmatched. Germline CDR1 is MNHEY and CDR2 is SVGAGI. This CDR3 spans 15 amino acids. CDR3 nucleotide sequence: TGTGCCAGCAGTTACTCGAGTGGGACAGGGGTTGGCTACACCTTC. Protein sequence: CASSYSSGTGVGYTF.

This clonotype was detected only a few times. CDR3 coding DNA: TGCAGTGCTAGAGATAACCCGGGGGCCCGTAATTCACCCCTCCACTTT. Translation: CSARDNPGARNSPLHF. The chain couples TRBV20-1 to TRBJ1-6, with a tentative D call TRBD1 (6 bases). Trimming stripped 0 bases from V and 6 bases from J, with 15 bases between. This CDR3 has 16 residues. Germline V gene lookup returns CDR1 DFQATT and CDR2 SNEGSKA (reference sequence).

This clonotype turned up a few times. V is TRBV9 and J is TRBJ1-1; D possibly corresponds to TRBD1 (6 bases). The CDR3 totals 15 residues. With 0 bases removed from V and 5 bases from J, the gap between germline ends came to 14 bases. From germline, CDR1 is SGDLS and CDR2 YYNGEE. In nucleotides, the CDR3 is TGTGCCAGCAGCGTAGGTGCAGGGGAAGGAACTGAAGCTTTCTTT. It yields the protein CASSVGAGEGTEAFF.